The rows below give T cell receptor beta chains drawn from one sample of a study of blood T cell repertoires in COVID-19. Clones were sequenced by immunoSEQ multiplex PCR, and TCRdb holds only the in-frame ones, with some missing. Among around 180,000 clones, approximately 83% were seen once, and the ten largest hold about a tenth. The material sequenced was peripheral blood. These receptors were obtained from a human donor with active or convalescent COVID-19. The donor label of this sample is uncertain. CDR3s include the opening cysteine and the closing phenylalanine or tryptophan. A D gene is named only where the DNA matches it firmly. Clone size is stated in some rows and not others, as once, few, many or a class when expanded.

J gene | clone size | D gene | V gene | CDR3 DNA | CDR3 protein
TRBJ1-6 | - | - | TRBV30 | TGTGCCTGGACCGACTCGGGGGGCTGGTCACCCCTCCACTTT | CAWTDSGGWSPLHF
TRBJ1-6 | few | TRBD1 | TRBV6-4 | TGTGCCAGCAGTGTGGGGACAGATAATTCACCCCTCCACTTT | CASSVGTDNSPLHF
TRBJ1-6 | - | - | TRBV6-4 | TGTGCCAGCAGTGACGAAGGGGGTAACTCACCCCTCCACTTT | CASSDEGGNSPLHF
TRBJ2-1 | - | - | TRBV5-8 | TGTGCCAGCACAAAAGGCGGTTGGGCGGGCCAGTTCTTC | CASTKGGWAGQFF
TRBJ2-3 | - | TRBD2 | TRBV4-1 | TGCGCCAGCAGCCAAGGGTGGCTAGCGGGAGGCACAGATACGCAGTATTTT | CASSQGWLAGGTDTQYF
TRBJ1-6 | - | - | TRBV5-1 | TGCGCCAGCAGCACAACAGGCCCCGGAGGGATAGGTTCACCCCTCCACTTT | CASSTTGPGGIGSPLHF
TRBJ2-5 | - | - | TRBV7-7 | TGTGCTAGCAGCTTAGGGGGGCGGGAGACCCAGTACTTC | CASSLGGRETQYF
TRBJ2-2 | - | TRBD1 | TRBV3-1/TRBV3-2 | TGTGCCAGCAGCCTTCTCGGGACAGGAACCCCCGGGGAGCTGTTTTTT | CASSLLGTGTPGELFF
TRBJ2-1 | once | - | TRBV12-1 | TGTGCCAGCAGCTTTGAGATCGAGCGGGGCTACAATGAGCAGTTCTTC | CASSFEIERGYNEQFF
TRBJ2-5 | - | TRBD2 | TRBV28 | TGTGCCAGCAGTTTTGGGAGGGCGGTAGAGACCCAGTACTTC | CASSFGRAVETQYF
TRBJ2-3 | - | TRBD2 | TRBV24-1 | TGTGCCACCTCTCCCCGAGGTTCGGTAGCGGGAGGGCGCGATACGCAGTATTTT | CATSPRGSVAGGRDTQYF
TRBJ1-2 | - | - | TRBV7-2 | TGTGCCAGCAGCAACAGGGCTAACTATGGCTACACCTTC | CASSNRANYGYTF
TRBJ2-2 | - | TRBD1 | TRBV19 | TGTGCCACCACAGTCAGGGGTTCCGGGACAGCAAACACCGGGGAGCTGTTTTTT | CATTVRGSGTANTGELFF
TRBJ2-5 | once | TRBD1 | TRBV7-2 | TGTGCCAGCACCCGGCAGGCTTTCAGGGGGGAGACCCAGTACTTC | CASTRQAFRGETQYF
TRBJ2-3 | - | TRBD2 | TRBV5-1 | TGCGCCAGCAGCGCGGGGGGTCATAGCGCAGATACGCAGTATTTT | CASSAGGHSADTQYF
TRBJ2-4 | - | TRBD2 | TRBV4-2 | TGTGCCAGCAGCCAAGAAGCGGGGGGGCCTGGTTTAGCCAAAAACATTCAGTACTTC | CASSQEAGGPGLAKNIQYF
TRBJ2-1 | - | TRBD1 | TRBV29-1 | TGCAGCGCTGACAGGGGTCTCCGAGGGGAGCAGTTCTTC | CSADRGLRGEQFF
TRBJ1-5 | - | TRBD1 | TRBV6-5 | TGTGCCAGCACCTCGAAGGGGGCAAGCAATCAGCCCCAGCATTTT | CASTSKGASNQPQHF
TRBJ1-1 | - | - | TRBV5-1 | TGCGCCAGCAGCTTGGGTAGTGTATATGGGACAGAAGCTTTCTTT | CASSLGSVYGTEAFF
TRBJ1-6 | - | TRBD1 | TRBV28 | TGTGCCAGCAGTTCCGGGACAGGGCCTAATTCACCCCTCCACTTT | CASSSGTGPNSPLHF
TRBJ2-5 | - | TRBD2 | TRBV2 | TGTGCCAGCAGTGGGGGACTAGCGGGAGGCTCCCAAGAGACCCAGTACTTC | CASSGGLAGGSQETQYF
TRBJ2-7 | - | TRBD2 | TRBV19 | TGTGCCAGTCGCGAACAGGCGATGAGCGGGGGCTTTTCCTACGAGCAGTACTTC | CASREQAMSGGFSYEQYF
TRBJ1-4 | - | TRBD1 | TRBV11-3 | TGTGCCAGCAGTCCCCGGACAGGGGATGACACTAATGAAAAACTGTTTTTT | CASSPRTGDDTNEKLFF